This T cell receptor (beta chain) originates from a study of response to subunit inactivated influenza vaccine. Study-level points and caveats: Few additional T cells are recruited per seasonal influenza vaccination, authors suggested.

TCRdb passed the RT-PCR reads through MiXCR, listing each CDR3 protein once. Of fewer than 800,000 distinct CDR3 sequences listed, around a sixth were seen once; the top ten hold approximately 10%. CDR1 MDHEN and CDR2 SYDVKM come from the germline V gene. The CDR3 contains 15 residues. Trimming removed 3 bases from V and 5 bases from J; junction bases left unmatched: 6. A few counts support this clonotype. No antigen is known for it. The source is a middle-aged man who received an inactivated influenza vaccine. The chain links TRBV28 to TRBJ2-3; TRBD1 aligns across 9 bases. This material consisted of PBMCs from blood, taken less than 13 days after vaccination. In DNA form, the CDR3 reads TGTGCCAGCAGTTTGCGACAGGGGGAGGGAGATACGCAGTATTTT. Encoded protein: CASSLRQGEGDTQYF.